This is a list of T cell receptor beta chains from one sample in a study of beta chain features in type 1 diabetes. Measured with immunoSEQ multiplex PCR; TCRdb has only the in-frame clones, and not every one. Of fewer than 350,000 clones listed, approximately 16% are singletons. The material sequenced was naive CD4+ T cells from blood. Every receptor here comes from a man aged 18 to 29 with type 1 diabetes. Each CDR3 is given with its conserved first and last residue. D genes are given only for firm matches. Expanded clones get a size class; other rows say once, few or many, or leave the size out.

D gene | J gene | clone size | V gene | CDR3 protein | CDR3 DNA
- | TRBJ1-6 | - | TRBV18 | CASSPQRNRDDSPLHF | TGTGCCAGCTCACCTCAACGGAACAGGGACGATTCACCCCTCCACTTT
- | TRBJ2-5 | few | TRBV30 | CAWSVQEPAKTQYF | TGTGCCTGGAGTGTACAGGAGCCTGCGAAGACCCAGTACTTC
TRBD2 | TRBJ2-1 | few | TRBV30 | CAWSSGSSNEQFF | TGTGCCTGGTCTAGCGGGAGTTCAAATGAGCAGTTCTTC
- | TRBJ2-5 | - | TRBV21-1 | CASSKGGGLEETQYF | TGTGCCAGCAGCAAAGGGGGGGGCCTGGAGGAGACCCAGTACTTC
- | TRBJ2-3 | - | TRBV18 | CASSPPGGGTDTQYF | TGTGCCAGCTCACCCCCCGGGGGAGGCACAGATACGCAGTATTTT
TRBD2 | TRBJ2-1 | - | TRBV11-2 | CASSLDSTSGTPYNEQFF | TGTGCCAGCAGCTTAGATTCCACTAGCGGGACCCCCTACAATGAGCAGTTCTTC
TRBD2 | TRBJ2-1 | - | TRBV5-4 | CASRFLAGDYNEQFF | TGTGCCAGCAGGTTTCTAGCGGGGGATTACAATGAGCAGTTCTTC
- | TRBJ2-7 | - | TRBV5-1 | CASSFNRVGYEQYF | TGCGCCAGCAGCTTCAACAGAGTAGGATACGAGCAGTACTTC
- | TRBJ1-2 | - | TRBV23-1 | CASSHFSQGDYGYTF | TGCGCCAGCAGTCACTTCTCACAGGGAGACTATGGCTACACCTTC
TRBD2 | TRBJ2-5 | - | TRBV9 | CASSVGPRRGYQETQYF | TGTGCCAGCAGCGTTGGCCCTCGGCGGGGGTACCAAGAGACCCAGTACTTC
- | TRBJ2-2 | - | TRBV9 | CASSVKLGGANTGELFF | TGTGCCAGCAGCGTAAAACTTGGGGGGGCAAACACCGGGGAGCTGTTTTTT
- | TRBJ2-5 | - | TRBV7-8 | CASSLGTGVLVQTQYF | TGTGCCAGCAGCTTAGGGACGGGGGTCTTGGTACAGACCCAGTACTTC
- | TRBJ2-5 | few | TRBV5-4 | CASSLLDSYGTQYF | TGTGCCAGCAGCTTGCTGGACTCCTACGGGACCCAGTACTTC
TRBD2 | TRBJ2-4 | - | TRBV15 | CATSRGGDIQYF | TGTGCCACCAGCAGGGGGGGGGACATTCAGTACTTC
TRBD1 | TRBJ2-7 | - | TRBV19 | CASSRDRRTYEQYF | TGTGCCAGTAGTCGGGACAGGCGGACCTACGAGCAGTACTTC
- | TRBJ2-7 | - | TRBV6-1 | CSTSDEQYF | TGTTCCACCTCGGACGAGCAGTACTTC
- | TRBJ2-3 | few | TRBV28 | CARTDKEASTDTQYF | TGTGCCAGAACAGACAAGGAAGCTAGCACAGATACGCAGTATTTT
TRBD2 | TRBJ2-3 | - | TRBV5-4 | CASSKYRAGSTDTQYF | TGTGCCAGCAGCAAGTATCGAGCGGGGAGCACAGATACGCAGTATTTT
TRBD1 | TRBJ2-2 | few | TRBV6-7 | CASSQTGGPNTGELFF | TGTGCCAGCAGTCAAACAGGGGGCCCGAACACCGGGGAGCTGTTTTTT
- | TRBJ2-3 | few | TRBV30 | CAWSGSDTQYF | TGTGCCTGGAGCGGGTCAGATACGCAGTATTTT
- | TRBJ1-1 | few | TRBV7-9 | CASSYQTVMNTEAFF | TGTGCCAGCAGCTACCAGACAGTCATGAACACTGAAGCTTTCTTT
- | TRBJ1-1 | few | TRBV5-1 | CASSLQTGNTEAFF | TGCGCCAGCAGCTTGCAGACAGGGAACACTGAAGCTTTCTTT
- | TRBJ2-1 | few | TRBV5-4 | CASSFFGTASYNEQFF | TGTGCCAGCAGCTTCTTCGGGACTGCCTCCTACAATGAGCAGTTCTTC
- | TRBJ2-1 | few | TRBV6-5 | CASSSYTSSYNEQFF | TGTGCCAGCAGTTCGTACACCTCCTCCTACAATGAGCAGTTCTTC
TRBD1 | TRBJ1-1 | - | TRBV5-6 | CASSLVQGGAIEAFF | TGTGCCAGCAGCTTGGTACAGGGGGGGGCGATTGAAGCTTTCTTT
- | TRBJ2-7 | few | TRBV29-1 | CSMTAQGTGEQYF | TGCAGCATGACGGCTCAGGGGACCGGGGAGCAGTACTTC
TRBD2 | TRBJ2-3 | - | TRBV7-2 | CASSELAGVRDTQYF | TGTGCCAGCAGCGAACTAGCGGGAGTCAGAGATACGCAGTATTTT
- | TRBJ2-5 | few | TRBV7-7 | CASTPRGFQETQYF | TGTGCCAGCACCCCTAGGGGGTTCCAAGAGACCCAGTACTTC
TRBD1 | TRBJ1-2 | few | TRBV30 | CAWRVPWDRDSSF | TGTGCCTGGAGAGTCCCGTGGGACAGGGATTCTTCGTTC
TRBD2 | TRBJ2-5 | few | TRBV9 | CASSVGATSGETQYF | TGTGCCAGCAGCGTAGGGGCGACTAGCGGGGAGACCCAGTACTTC
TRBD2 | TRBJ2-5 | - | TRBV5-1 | CASSLGRRGGETQYF | TGCGCCAGCAGCTTGGGCAGACGGGGGGGTGAGACCCAGTACTTC
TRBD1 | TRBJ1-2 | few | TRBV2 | CASSPSGTGPYGYTF | TGTGCCAGCAGTCCATCCGGGACAGGGCCCTATGGCTACACCTTC
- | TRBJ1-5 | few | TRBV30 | CAWSTGLANQPQHF | TGTGCCTGGAGCACAGGGTTAGCTAATCAGCCCCAGCATTTT
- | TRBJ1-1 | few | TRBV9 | CASSRTALNTEAFF | TGTGCCAGCAGCCGCACAGCCTTGAACACTGAAGCTTTCTTT
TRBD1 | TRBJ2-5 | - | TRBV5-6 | CASSLGQGQETQYF | TGTGCCAGCAGCTTGGGACAGGGGCAAGAGACCCAGTACTTC
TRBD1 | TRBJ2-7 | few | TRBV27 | CASSLKTGGVYEQYF | TGTGCCAGCAGTTTAAAGACAGGGGGGGTCTACGAGCAGTACTTC
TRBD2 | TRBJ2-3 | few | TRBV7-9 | CASSNPPGLAGIVDTQYF | TGTGCCAGCAGCAATCCCCCGGGACTAGCGGGAATCGTAGATACGCAGTATTTT